A single sample gave rise to the 21 T cell receptor beta chains below, sequenced in a study of OX40 agonist ivuxolimab in advanced cancers. The table came from immunoSEQ multiplex PCR; TCRdb's copy has only in-frame clones and leaves some out. The top ten hold roughly 6% of the sample, which has roughly 75,000 clones, around 91% seen once. The material was CD4+ or CD8+ T cells sorted from blood, obtained in a trial of the OX40 agonist ivuxolimab. The receptors were sampled from an adult with an advanced solid tumor such as melanoma, head and neck, liver or kidney cancer.

This clone appeared a single time. V usage is TRBV9 and J usage is TRBJ2-1, with 7 bases identical to TRBD1. Germline assignment: CDR1 SGDLS and CDR2 YYNGEE. V was pared by 1 base and J by 4 bases, with 8 bases of the junction left unmatched. The length of the CDR3 is 16 residues. The CDR3 loop reads CASSVWWTGVYNEQFF. DNA of the CDR3: TGTGCCAGCAGCGTATGGTGGACAGGAGTTTACAATGAGCAGTTCTTC.

This clone was seen a handful of times. The rearrangement uses TRBV4-2 and TRBJ2-1, with D perhaps TRBD2 (6 bases). From germline, CDR1 is LGHNA and CDR2 YNFKEQ. With 3 bases removed from V and 4 bases from J, the gap between germline ends came to 22 bases. The length of the CDR3 is 18 residues. As DNA, the CDR3 is TGTGCCAGCAGCCAGGATCCTACTACTAGCTCGGGATACAATGAGCAGTTCTTC. Translating it yields CASSQDPTTSSGYNEQFF.

This clone appeared once. The CDR3, as DNA: TGTGCCAGCAGCTGGGATCGACTTACCATGAACACTGAAGCTTTCTTT. This encodes CASSWDRLTMNTEAFF. The chain carries TRBV5-6 and TRBJ1-1; no clear D. The CDR3 contains 16 residues. V lost 3 bases and J lost 0, with 15 bases in between. Germline V lookup: CDR1 SGHDT, CDR2 YYEEEE.

This clone was seen more than once but under ten times. The chain recombines TRBV6-5 with TRBJ1-2; D might be TRBD1 (6 bases). Trimming left V 2 bases short and J 7 bases short, with 14 bases between. In germline, CDR1 is MNHEY, CDR2 SVGAGI. The CDR3 runs 14 residues. CDR3 region: CASSYNRAVSGYTF. In DNA, the CDR3 is TGTGCCAGCAGTTACAACAGGGCTGTGAGTGGCTACACCTTC.

The V call is TRBV28, the J call TRBJ1-1; TRBD1 might be the D (5 bases). Between the trimmed V and J ends, which lost 5 bases and 5 bases, there was a span of 12 bases. CDR1 and CDR2 (germline): MDHEN, SYDVKM. The length of the CDR3 is 13 residues. The CDR3 DNA follows: TGTGCCAGCAGTAGAGGGGTTACGACTGAAGCTTTCTTT. Encoded protein: CASSRGVTTEAFF.

The V gene is TRBV19, the J gene TRBJ1-6, with 8 bases matching TRBD1. With 7 bases clipped from V and 6 bases from J, the junction kept 8 bases outside the gene matches. There are 15 residues in the CDR3. CDR1 LNHDA and CDR2 SQIVND come from the germline V gene (reference sequence). CDR3 DNA: TGTGCCAGTAAGCTGACAGGGGACCTTAATTCACCCCTCCACTTT. Residues: CASKLTGDLNSPLHF. Full variable domain (missing parts from reference TRBV19 and TRBJ1-6): DGGITQSPKYLFRKEGQNVTLSCEQNLNHDAMYWYRQDPGQGLRLIYYSQIVNDFQKGDIAEGYSVSREKKESFPLTVTSAQKNPTAFYLCASKLTGDLNSPLHFGNGTRLTVT.

The rearrangement links TRBV7-3 to TRBJ2-3; D uncertain. V was shortened by 2 bases and J by 6 bases, with 9 bases between the two germline ends. The CDR3 is made up of 13 amino acids. Germline assignment: CDR1 SGHTA and CDR2 FQGTGA. Here the CDR3 reads CASSLSLRDTQYF. CDR3 DNA sequence: TGTGCCAGCAGCTTATCCCTTCGGGATACGCAGTATTTT. Filled out from reference TRBV7-3 and TRBJ2-3, the complete variable domain reads GAGVSQTPSNKVTEKGKYVELRCDPISGHTALYWYRQSLGQGPEFLIYFQGTGAADDSGLPNDRFFAVRPEGSVSTLKIQRTERGDSAVYLCASSLSLRDTQYFGPGTRLTVL.

The chain recombines TRBV4-3 with TRBJ1-3, with 8 bases that match TRBD1. Losses at the gene ends were 4 bases for V and 0 bases for J; bases not matched to a gene: 14. This CDR3 has 19 residues. Germline CDR1 is LGHNA and CDR2 is YSLEER. The CDR3 spells CASSPSPAAGGYSGNTIYF. The CDR3 bases are TGCGCCAGCAGCCCCAGTCCTGCGGCAGGGGGCTACTCTGGAAACACCATATATTTT.

This chain connects TRBV9 to TRBJ2-3; 9 bases line up with TRBD2. Germline CDR1 reads SGDLS; CDR2 reads YYNGEE. This CDR3 contains 15 residues. Trimming at V came to 0 bases and at J to 4 bases, leaving 3 bases not matched to a gene. The CDR3 region has the DNA TGTGCCAGCAGCGTAGCTGCGGGAGGGGCAGATACGCAGTATTTT. It encodes CASSVAAGGADTQYF.

The gene calls are TRBV28 and TRBJ2-7, with D possibly being TRBD1 (6 bases). Germline CDR1 is MDHEN and CDR2 is SYDVKM. V was trimmed by 5 bases and J by 2 bases, leaving 10 bases between them. This CDR3 is 13 amino acids long. This CDR3 is CASSAGTTYEQYF. The CDR3, as DNA: TGTGCCAGCAGTGCCGGGACAACCTACGAGCAGTACTTC.

This rearrangement joins TRBV27 to TRBJ1-5; a weak D match, TRBD1 (5 bases). From germline, CDR1 is MNHEY and CDR2 SMNVEV (reference sequence). The CDR3 sequence is 14 residues long. V was shortened by 4 bases and J by 3 bases, with 10 bases between the two germline ends. This CDR3 reads CASSWVGDNQPQHF. In nucleotides, the CDR3 is TGTGCCAGCAGTTGGGTGGGGGACAATCAGCCCCAGCATTTT.

The chain has TRBV5-6 and TRBJ1-1; TRBD1 aligns across 10 bases. The CDR3 runs to 15 residues. Germline V gene sequence: CDR1 SGHDT, CDR2 YYEEEE. V lost 3 bases, J lost 7 bases, and 9 bases stayed unmatched. The CDR3, as DNA: TGTGCCAGCAGCTGGATCCCGGGACAGGGGAATGAAGCTTTCTTT. Its protein is CASSWIPGQGNEAFF.

The gene calls are TRBV2 and TRBJ2-2; D gene ambiguous. V gave up 7 bases and J gave up 0 bases, with 15 bases separating them. The CDR3 sequence is 16 residues long. Germline CDR1 is SNHLY and CDR2 is FYNNEI. The CDR3 here is CASIQNGQANTGELFF. CDR3 nucleotide sequence: TGTGCCAGCATTCAAAATGGTCAGGCGAACACCGGGGAGCTGTTTTTT. The full variable domain, with the rest looked up from reference TRBV2 and TRBJ2-2, is EPEVTQTPSHQVTQMGQEVILRCVPISNHLYFYWYRQILGQKVEFLVSFYNNEISEKSEIFDDQFSVERPDGSNFTLKIRSTKLEDSAMYFCASIQNGQANTGELFFGEGSRLTVL.

The J gene is TRBJ1-1, the V gene TRBV11-2; D not resolved. Trimming shortened V by 1 base and J by 2 bases, and 14 bases separated the two germline ends. The CDR3 has 16 amino acids. The germline V gene has CDR1 SGHAT and CDR2 FQNNGV. CDR3 residues: CASSLGVYRGNTEAFF. In DNA, the CDR3 is TGTGCCAGCAGCTTAGGGGTCTACCGCGGAAACACTGAAGCTTTCTTT.

The CDR3 protein is CASSRVGSTEAFF. The CDR3 DNA reads as TGTGCCAGCAGCCGAGTTGGGAGCACTGAAGCTTTCTTT. J is TRBJ1-1 and V is TRBV7-3, with D uncertain. Germline V gives CDR1 SGHTA, CDR2 FQGTGA. Trimming took off 5 bases at V and 4 bases at J, with 11 bases between the two ends. The CDR3 has 13 amino acids.

This clone turned up a few times. The rearrangement links TRBV4-1 to TRBJ1-2; D remains unclear. The CDR3 has 12 residues. V shed 5 bases and J shed 2 bases, with 6 bases lying between them. The germline CDR1 and CDR2 sequences are MGHRA and YSYEKL. The CDR3 loop reads CASSDGNYGYTF. In nucleotides, the CDR3 is TGCGCCAGCAGCGATGGGAACTATGGCTACACCTTC.

With respect to this clone: At the DNA level, this CDR3 is encoded by other sequences in the same sample as well. The V call is TRBV6-5, the J call TRBJ1-1, with D uncertain. This CDR3 spans 13 amino acids. CDR1 is MNHEY and CDR2 is SVGAGI in the germline V gene. V lost 2 bases and J lost 3, with 7 bases in between. CDR3 sequence (DNA): TGTGCCAGCAGTTACGGGTCGTACACTGAAGCTTTCTTT. Protein sequence: CASSYGSYTEAFF.

For the CDR3, the DNA is TGTGCCAGCACCGGGGATTATGGCTACACCTTC. This sequence encodes CASTGDYGYTF. The chain combines TRBV6-6 with TRBJ1-2; D unclear. CDR3 size: 11 residues. Germline V gene lookup returns CDR1 MNHNY and CDR2 SVGAGI (reference sequence). The germline V and J ends were trimmed by 7 bases and 5 bases, with 8 bases remaining between them.

V gene TRBV4-2 combines with J gene TRBJ2-1; TRBD2 matches 10 bases. This CDR3 contains 16 residues. V shed 6 bases and J 4 bases; nucleotides not matched to a gene: 9. The germline V gene encodes CDR1 LGHNA and CDR2 YNFKEQ. CDR3 nucleotides: TGTGCCAGCAGGCCCCGACTAGCGGGCCTTTACAATGAGCAGTTCTTC. It specifies CASRPRLAGLYNEQFF.

The V gene is TRBV7-9, the J gene TRBJ2-7, with 10 bases fitting TRBD2. Trimming took 2 bases from V and 5 from J; bases not matched to a gene: 6. This CDR3 comprises 15 residues. CDR1 and CDR2 (germline): SEHNR, FQNEAQ (reference sequence). Written as DNA, the CDR3 is TGTGCCAGCAGCTTAATGGCTAGCGGGAGTCACGAGCAGTACTTC. It specifies CASSLMASGSHEQYF.

V is TRBV7-9 and J is TRBJ2-1; D possibly matches TRBD1 or TRBD2 (5 bases each). Germline V gene lookup returns CDR1 SEHNR and CDR2 FQNEAQ (reference sequence). There are 13 residues in the CDR3. V dropped 4 bases and J dropped 5 bases, with 9 bases sitting between them. The CDR3 nucleotides read TGTGCCAGCAGCTGGCAGGGAGACAATGAGCAGTTCTTC. Its protein is CASSWQGDNEQFF.